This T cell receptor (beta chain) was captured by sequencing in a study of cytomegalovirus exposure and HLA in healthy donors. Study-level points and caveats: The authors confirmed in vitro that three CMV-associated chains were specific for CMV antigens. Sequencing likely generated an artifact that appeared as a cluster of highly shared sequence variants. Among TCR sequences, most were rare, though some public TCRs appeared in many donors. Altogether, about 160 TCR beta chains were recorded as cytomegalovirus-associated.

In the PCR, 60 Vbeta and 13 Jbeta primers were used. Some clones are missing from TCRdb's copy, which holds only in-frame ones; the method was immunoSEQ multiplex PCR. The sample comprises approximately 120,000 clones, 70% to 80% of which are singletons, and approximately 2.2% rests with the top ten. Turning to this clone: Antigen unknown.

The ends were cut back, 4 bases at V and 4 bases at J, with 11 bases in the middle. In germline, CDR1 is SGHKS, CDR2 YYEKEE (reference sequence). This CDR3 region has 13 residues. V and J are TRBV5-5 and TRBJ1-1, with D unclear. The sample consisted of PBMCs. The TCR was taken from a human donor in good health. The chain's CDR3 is CASSPLAGTEAFF. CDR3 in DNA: TGTGCCAGCAGCCCCCTGGCGGGCACTGAAGCTTTCTTT.